This TCR beta chain was retrieved from a study of T cells in localized non-small cell lung cancer. TCRdb keeps only in-frame clones here, not all; method: immunoSEQ multiplex PCR. The sample has tens of thousands of clones; around 90% are singletons. V lost 10 bases, J lost 4 bases, and 17 bases lay in between. Germline CDR1 and CDR2: MNHNY and SVGAGI (reference sequence). The CDR3 covers 13 residues. General study findings and limits: In uninvolved adjacent lung, T cell clonality reached its highest value, exceeding tumor. When the top 100 tumor clones were examined, a median around 50 of them also appeared in the adjacent lung, which was paired and uninvolved. Since sequencing was restricted to only one region of the tumor, intratumor heterogeneity remains a possibility. An association was observed between higher blood T cell density and longer overall survival.

Comment on this clone: As yet, its antigen is unknown.

The sequences come from peripheral blood, collected before any cancer treatment. The TCR sequence derives from a man aged 40 to 69 with stage I squamous cell lung carcinoma. This sequence joins TRBV6-6 and TRBJ2-7; D assignment may be TRBD1 or TRBD2 (5 bases each). The chain's CDR3 is CATGFGGWYEQYF. CDR3 nucleotides: TGTGCCACGGGGTTTGGGGGTTGGTACGAGCAGTACTTC.